This T cell receptor (beta chain) derives from a study of shared clonotypes between healthy human individuals (dated by TCRdb to the early 2020s). For context, the study as a whole: Three men and two women, aged 18 to 49 years, made up the cohort. Leukapheresis yielded between about 0.8 and 9.5 billion PBMCs per donor. To increase sequencing depth and limit assay-specific biases, TCR repertoire library preparation and sequencing were carried out by different laboratories using diverse techniques. To estimate repertoire size and how much clonotypes are shared between individuals, the study performed deep sequencing of blood TCR repertoires from a handful of healthy adults. General findings and caveats noted by the study authors: The small number of donors limited the genetic and exposure-history diversity represented. Sampling was restricted to blood, and TCR repertoires in tissue are likely to differ from TCR repertoires in blood. Based on pairwise subsampling, the degree of clonotype sharing among donors was expected to be affected by sequencing depth.

Using the deep immunoSEQ assay, TCR CDR3 regions were amplified from genomic DNA by multiplex PCR. Extracted genomic DNA from each cell subset was spread evenly across all wells of several immunoSEQ 96-well plates, with each plate serving as a replicate. Each replicate PCR for unsorted PBMC received roughly 300 ng genomic DNA, equal to 30,000 to 35,000 T cell genomes. Ten immunoSEQ deep assay plates were used to sequence unsorted PBMC genomic DNA. Purified libraries were measured with a Qubit 3.0 fluorometer, size-checked on a Bioanalyzer 2100, and measured again with the KAPA Library Quantification kit. A separate single-read 150-cycle Illumina NextSeq 550 flow cell was used to sequence each immunoSEQ 96-well plate. In the authors' own workflow: Because the immunoSEQ output included only junctional sequences and no quality scores, the filtering could not be the same as the filtering used for full-length reads. Sequences were annotated with PyIR, a Python wrapper for IgBLAST v1.9, using IMGT germline references to assign V/J genes and CDR3. Reads were filtered out if the reads had weak V/J assignments (E-value above 1e-6), no CDR3, stop codons, out-of-frame junctions, or ambiguous translated residues. A V3J clonotype was defined by an identical inferred V gene, J gene, and CDR3 amino acid sequence. Percentage overlap between repertoires was computed as shared unique clonotypes divided by the size of the smaller repertoire. Repertoire richness was assessed with RTK rarefaction, the Chao1 estimator, and Recon v2.1 estimates of unobserved clonotypes. TCRdb obtained this table from immuneACCESS and retained in-frame rearrangements with V and J assigned. These tables miss some clones; where compared with another copy, unresolved V genes account for less than half of the shortfall, and the remainder is unexplained. V and J calls plus clone size are reproduced from that table; the DNA served to infer D and trimming. For this sample the table gives fewer than 700,000 clones, of which around 80% were detected only once. The ten largest account for around 11% of the sample.

Donors were healthy HIV-negative adults with no recently reported acute infections or vaccinations. Every donor was a Caucasian adult residing in Nashville, Tennessee, USA. In the unsorted samples, approximately 85 million PBMCs were counted, and genomic DNA was extracted using the QIAamp DNA Blood Mini kit. After blood collection by leukapheresis, PBMCs were isolated using Ficoll-Histopaque density gradient centrifugation and then cryopreserved in the vapor phase of liquid nitrogen. The V end loses 5 bases and the J end loses 0 bases, and a stretch of 19 bases separates them. Reading from cysteine to phenylalanine, the CDR3 counts 17 amino acids. The read is trimmed to its CDR3 DNA, 51 bases read in frame from base 1. CDR1 is given as SEHNR and CDR2 as FQNEAQ, both from the germline V gene (reference sequence). As for this clone: This receptor's antigen is unknown. No base-level quality is on record; no much larger clone is a single base apart.

The sequence was obtained from a woman aged 40 to 55 in good health. Some clones in this sample may be carry-over from other donors' samples. Recombination connected TRBV7-9 to TRBJ1-1; the D gene cannot be named for sure. Sequencing was carried out using PBMCs. At the DNA level, the sequence is TGTGCCAGCAGCCTGGGCCTACCAAGCCCCTTGAACACTGAAGCTTTCTTT. Its protein reads: CASSLGLPSPLNTEAFF.